This TCR beta chain was documented in a study of blood T cell repertoires in COVID-19. Germline values: CDR1 SGHTA, CDR2 FQGNSA. The CDR3 spans 15 residues. V lost 5 bases, J lost 7 bases, and 13 bases stayed unmatched. Libraries were prepared by immunoSEQ multiplex PCR; TCRdb keeps only in-frame clonotypes and omits some of them. This sample has 250,000 to 350,000 clones; approximately 89% occur once, and the top ten carry roughly 7.1%. The TCR comes from a woman in her forties or fifties who had recovered from COVID-19. V and J are TRBV7-2 and TRBJ2-7; the match to TRBD1 covers 8 bases. The sequenced material came from peripheral blood. CDR3 in amino acids: CASSHPGTGRGEQYF. CDR3 coding DNA: TGTGCCAGCAGCCACCCCGGGACAGGTCGTGGGGAGCAGTACTTC.